What follows is one T cell receptor beta chain and its context. There are a few counts of this clone. No antigen is known for it. Per-nucleotide qualities are absent, and no much larger clonotype sits a single base away. The data derive from a study of cytomegalovirus exposure and HLA in healthy donors (dated by TCRdb to 2016 to 2017). In the study overall: In an earlier analysis of under 600 of the donors, 276 Gb of sequence data and 90 million to 120 million unique TCR beta sequences from about 179 million T cells were reported. About 300 gigabases of sequencing data and 80 million or so unique TCR sequences were included in an early release covering several hundred HLA-typed donors. Of the 350 to 450 genotyped donors, around 81% fell in the genetic ancestry cluster associated with self-reported Caucasian donors. The aim of the study was to test whether cataloging public T cell receptors could identify signatures of past pathogen exposure. The study profiled the T cell repertoires of 666 subjects by immunosequencing and related them to cytomegalovirus serostatus. In addition to the first cohort of approximately 650 subjects, a separate validation cohort of 100 to 150 different subjects was used. To predict cytomegalovirus infection status, the study brought together high-throughput TCR immunosequencing, statistical association of individual TCRs with disease status, and machine learning. To study patterns of TCR occurrence, a later analysis re-analyzed previously published TCR beta repertoires from 550 to 800 donors and added high-resolution HLA genotyping. In the later analysis, no new phenotypic data were used to find candidate immune exposures; instead, reliance was placed on TCR beta sequences and their occurrence across donors. To decide whether each TCR beta V gene segment behaved as functional or pseudogenic, an earlier analysis of some 540 of the donors relied on high-throughput TCR beta sequencing. Donor age, sex, ethnicity and CMV serostatus were compiled together with the repertoire data. Genome-wide SNP genotypes for about 55% of the roughly 670 donors were used in a later genetic analysis, which treated that subset as a discovery cohort. Every discovery cohort repertoire had been produced on one sequencing platform. Both class I and class II loci were covered by HLA typing, at four-digit resolution. Typing coverage varied by locus: roughly 620-640 donors for A, B, C, DRB1 and DQB1; approximately 520 for DQA1; approximately 610 for DPA1; 450 to 480 for DPB1. Roughly 5 DR-DQ haplotypes were treated as single units for association and clustering because of strong linkage in the cohort. On average, about 200,000 unique TCR beta nucleotide sequences were sequenced per donor among some 420 genotyped donors of the cohort, with around 19% of those sequences being non-productive. Overall study results and their limits: In this cohort, only TCR beta chains were sequenced, and detectable features were limited by the absence of alpha or paired-chain data. In a later analysis, the rate of TCR association differed among HLA loci, with DRB1 alleles having the most associated TCRs and HLA-C alleles having the fewest. Correlated functional status among segregating V segments might be attributable to linkage disequilibrium, but an unknown experimental factor could not be ruled out. In a later analysis, HLA-associated TCR beta chains were found to be more clonally expanded and to have lower generation probabilities than equally common non-associated chains. In vitro tests confirmed that a few of the cytomegalovirus-associated TCR beta chains recognize cytomegalovirus antigens. Specific HLA alleles were associated with 15,000 to 20,000 TCR beta sequences at a false discovery rate of 0.05 in a later analysis. When HLA alleles, especially DR and DQ, strongly co-occurred, TCR associations were difficult to assign to individual alleles. Compared with the roughly 710-donor mean, donors in an Asian-associated ancestry cluster had fewer N-insertions in productive TCRs, according to a later genetic analysis. According to a later analysis, most CMV-associated TCR beta chains appeared to be HLA-restricted, and the HLA associations seemed to be driven largely by CMV exposure. Because HLA typing was missing for some donors at each locus, association tests included only the typed subset. Presence/absence analyses assumed roughly uniform sequencing depth across donors, an assumption that may not hold. While some public TCRs were present in many individuals, most TCR sequences turned up only very rarely across donors. CMV serostatus was the only immune exposure information available for the cohort. The classifier was reported to diagnose cytomegalovirus status with high specificity and sensitivity in both the original and validation cohorts. Because counts were too low, roughly 18 rarely observed V segments, including chromosome 9 orphons, were left out of the earlier analysis of 500 to 750 of the donors. A total of 150 to 200 TCR beta chains were listed by the study as associated with cytomegalovirus. A later analysis reported that several top co-occurrence clusters appeared linked to parvovirus B19, influenza, CMV and Epstein-Barr virus. V-gene and J-gene trimming of TCR beta chains was associated with a missense DCLRE1C variant in a later genetic analysis, and the association was replicated in an independent cohort. Broadly in line with IMGT annotations, most TCR beta V segments showed up in productive rearrangements about 87% or about 30% of the time in an earlier analysis of roughly 590 of the donors. The authors suggested that the approach could potentially be generalized to other disease states and immunological phenotypes. A further reported finding was that TCR beta sequences accurately predicted the HLA-A and HLA-B alleles for most subjects in the first cohort. A cluster of highly shared sequence variants was judged likely to represent a technical artifact of the sequencing pipeline.

The receptor library was made with the immunoSEQ multiplex PCR assay. The multiplex PCR relied on a mix of 60 forward primers for TCR Vbeta segments and 13 reverse primers for TCR Jbeta segments. The CDR3 region of rearranged TCR beta genes was amplified from genomic DNA by a multiplex PCR assay. On the Illumina HiSeq System, the amplified TCR beta libraries were sequenced as 87-base-pair reads. Processing in the source paper ran as follows. Across the 500 to 700 repertoires, a later analysis counted roughly 84 million unique TCR beta chains, around 10 million of which were shared by at least two donors. To remove PCR and sequencing errors, raw reads were error-corrected and collapsed into unique sequences using a nearest-neighbor algorithm that merged closely related sequences. V, D and J gene segments were assigned by aligning CDR3 sequences to IMGT reference sequences. For a sequence to be retained, a match of at least six nucleotides was required to both a V gene segment and a J gene segment. Rearrangements were classified as productive when the CDR3 lacked stop codons and remained in frame with V and J, and all other rearrangements were classified as non-productive. Following IMGT convention, CDR3 was defined as the stretch from the second conserved V-encoded cysteine up to the conserved J-encoded phenylalanine. The earlier analysis of about 620 of the donors excluded sequences that lacked an unambiguous match to a single V gene segment. In an earlier analysis of 450 to 750 of the donors, a V segment was called functional when productive rearrangements were above 56.7%, and segregating when the standard deviation between donors exceeded 5%. A statistical classification framework was built to diagnose cytomegalovirus status from the catalog of TCR beta chain sequences. In a later analysis, V and J genes were assigned by comparing TCR nucleotide sequences against IMGT/GENE-DB human TR gene sequences. A later analysis assigned CDR3 sequences and most-parsimonious VDJ recombination scenarios with the TCRdist pipeline. A later analysis defined each TCR beta chain by its CDR3 amino acid sequence plus V-gene family, and excluded reads lacking a unique V-gene family. To address suspected cross-contamination and a sequencing artifact, a later analysis removed a few hundred highly shared, low-generation-probability nucleotide sequences. In a later analysis, a clonal expansion index for each public chain was calculated from normalized within-repertoire ranks of inferred template counts. Generation probabilities in a later analysis came from a VDJ recombination model fitted to out-of-frame rearrangements, and those results were checked against IGoR. Hypergeometric tests were used in a later analysis to score TCR-TCR, TCR-HLA and TCR-CMV co-occurrence, with a repertoire-size bias correction applied to the TCR pairs. False discovery rates were estimated in a later analysis by permuting HLA or CMV assignments 20 times. A later analysis grouped co-occurring TCRs with DBSCAN, adding TCRdist sequence similarity when clustering within HLA-allele-positive subsets. Repertoires with fewer than 30,000 or more than 120,000 public chains, plus five repertoires with anomalous nucleotide sharing, were excluded from co-occurrence clustering. Entries here come from immuneACCESS through TCRdb and include only in-frame sequences with V and J called. Some clones fail to appear in such tables; in the studies checked, an unresolved V gene covers under half of the shortfall, and the cause of the remainder is unknown. V and J calls plus clone size are reproduced from that table; the DNA served to infer D and trimming. In all, the sample holds 200,000 to 250,000 clones, and about 85% of those were seen once. The ten most abundant clones make up 1% to 1.5% of the sample.

The cohort was made up of 666 healthy bone marrow donors. All cohort members were sampled while nominally healthy, although unrecorded immune exposures were likely present. Of the 610 or so cohort members, almost 300 had positive CMV serostatus and 350 to 400 had negative CMV serostatus, and CMV serostatus was not recorded for the donor. Every donor gave a peripheral blood sample, and the peripheral blood mononuclear cells from that sample were used for TCR beta sequencing. The Qiagen DNeasy Blood Extraction Kit was used to extract genomic DNA from the blood cell samples. The sequence came from a human donor in good health. The sequenced material came from PBMCs.

The nucleotide sequence is given as TGTGCCAGTAGTGTCGACAGGGCCTTGGGTGGCTACACCTTC. This is translated as CASSVDRALGGYTF. This chain joins TRBV19 to TRBJ1-2; 7 middle bases align to TRBD1. Trimming takes 5 bases off V and 7 bases off J; junction bases not matched to a gene: 10. There are 14 amino acids in the CDR3, from cysteine to phenylalanine inclusive. Only CDR3 DNA remains: 42 bases, in frame from the first base. Sequences LNHDA (CDR1) and SQIVND (CDR2) are obtained from the germline V gene (reference sequence).